One and the same sample provided the 23 T cell receptor beta chains below, sequenced in a study of T cell responses to AZD1222 COVID-19 vaccine. Repertoires were generated with immunoSEQ multiplex PCR, while TCRdb's copy carries only in-frame clones and drops some. The sample has about 140,000 clones, 88% seen once. Sequences were derived from peripheral blood, sampled 28 days after the second AZD1222 dose. These receptors came from an adult who received the AZD1222 COVID-19 vaccine.

This chain joins TRBV9 and TRBJ2-3, with D tentatively TRBD2 (6 bases). V was trimmed by 0 bases and J by 2 bases, leaving 10 bases between them. Germline lookup yields CDR1 SGDLS and CDR2 YYNGEE. The CDR3 consists of 15 residues. CDR3 region: CASSVVTSPTDTQYF. The CDR3 coding sequence is TGTGCCAGCAGCGTAGTTACTAGCCCCACAGATACGCAGTATTTT.

The J gene is TRBJ1-2, the V gene TRBV6-2 or TRBV6-3; no clear D gene. The V gene's germline CDR1 is MNHEY and CDR2 SVGEGT. CDR3 length equals 12 residues. V dropped 5 bases and J dropped 2 bases, with 6 bases sitting between them. The CDR3 coding sequence is TGTGCCAGCAGTCCGATGAACTATGGCTACACCTTC. The encoded protein is CASSPMNYGYTF.

V usage is TRBV2 and J usage is TRBJ1-1; D gene uncertain. V gave up 7 bases and J gave up 3 bases, with 18 bases separating them. This CDR3 has 15 amino acids. Germline V gene lookup returns CDR1 SNHLY and CDR2 FYNNEI. The CDR3 DNA sequence: TGTGCCAGCAACTATCCGTTGGGGTTGGACACTGAAGCTTTCTTT. Translating gives CASNYPLGLDTEAFF. Combining the CDR3 with reference TRBV2 and TRBJ1-1 gives the whole variable domain EPEVTQTPSHQVTQMGQEVILRCVPISNHLYFYWYRQILGQKVEFLVSFYNNEISEKSEIFDDQFSVERPDGSNFTLKIRSTKLEDSAMYFCASNYPLGLDTEAFFGQGTRLTVV.

The rearrangement uses TRBV7-9 and TRBJ1-3, with 9 positions matching TRBD1. V trimming: 4 bases; J trimming: 1 base; junction bases outside the gene matches: 8. There are 17 residues in the CDR3. Germline V gene sequence: CDR1 SEHNR, CDR2 FQNEAQ (reference sequence). CDR3 DNA sequence: TGTGCCAGCAGCTCATACGGGGACAGGGAATCTGGAAACACCATATATTTT. Protein sequence: CASSSYGDRESGNTIYF.

This chain connects TRBV28 to TRBJ2-1; 11 bases fit TRBD2. Unmatched junction bases numbered 5, after V lost 1 base and J lost 6 bases. Germline loops: CDR1 MDHEN, CDR2 SYDVKM. There are 16 residues in the CDR3. The CDR3 DNA reads as TGTGCCAGCAGTTTATATAGCGGGGGGGCACGCAATGAGCAGTTCTTC. This sequence encodes CASSLYSGGARNEQFF.

The chain carries TRBV6-4 and TRBJ2-7; TRBD2 aligns across 8 bases. CDR1 is MRHNA, CDR2 SNTAGT, per germline. V lost 4 bases, J lost 4 bases, and 9 bases stayed unmatched. The CDR3 is 15 amino acids. This chain's CDR3 is CASSAQAGVEYEQYF. CDR3 sequence (DNA): TGTGCCAGCAGTGCCCAAGCGGGAGTAGAATACGAGCAGTACTTC.

V usage is TRBV7-2 and J usage is TRBJ2-5; D tentatively reads TRBD1 or TRBD2 (6 bases each). CDR3 length equals 15 residues. Trimming took off 7 bases at V and 5 bases at J, with 20 bases between the two ends. Germline-derived CDR1 and CDR2 are SGHTA and FQGNSA. CDR3 amino acids: CASTLRGGLYETQYF. CDR3 DNA: TGTGCCAGCACCCTACGTGGGGGGCTGTATGAGACCCAGTACTTC.

The rearrangement uses TRBV5-8 and TRBJ1-4; no definite D call. This CDR3 is built from 15 residues. Germline V gene lookup returns CDR1 SGHTS and CDR2 YDEGEE. Trimming removed 2 bases at V and 2 bases at J, with 10 bases between. In DNA, the CDR3 is TGTGCCAGCAGCTTCTCGGGGTCGACTAATGAAAAACTGTTTTTT. Its protein is CASSFSGSTNEKLFF.

This chain connects TRBV2 to TRBJ2-5; no definite D call. The CDR3 totals 13 residues. Trimming removed 7 bases from V and 5 bases from J, with 14 bases in between. Per germline, CDR1 SNHLY and CDR2 FYNNEI. CDR3 DNA: TGTGCCAGCACAACGGGTCAGGCCGAGACCCAGTACTTC. Protein: CASTTGQAETQYF.

This chain joins TRBV6-5 and TRBJ2-3; 8 bases are shared with TRBD2. V was pared by 2 bases and J by 0 bases, with 1 base of the junction left unmatched. From germline, CDR1 is MNHEY and CDR2 SVGAGI. The CDR3 spans 15 residues. The CDR3 is CASSYASGSTDTQYF. The CDR3 nucleotides read TGTGCCAGCAGTTACGCTAGCGGGAGCACAGATACGCAGTATTTT.

The chain has TRBV18 and TRBJ2-7; 11 nucleotides match TRBD1. The CDR3 extends over 15 amino acids. Per germline, CDR1 KGHSH and CDR2 LQKENI. Germline trimming cut 6 bases from V and 7 bases from J; bases unmatched to any gene: 11. CDR3 residues: CASSRSLGQGGEQYF. The CDR3 coding sequence is TGTGCCAGCTCTCGTTCTCTGGGACAGGGGGGGGAGCAGTACTTC.

This clone appeared a few times. The chain uses TRBV27 and TRBJ1-1, with a possible D match to TRBD1 (5 bases). Trimming shortened V by 1 base and J by 0 bases, and 15 bases separated the two germline ends. CDR3 length: 17 amino acids. Per the germline V gene, CDR1 is MNHEY and CDR2 is SMNVEV (reference sequence). The CDR3 DNA sequence: TGTGCCAGCAGTTTATTGGGGGACCCCTCTCTGAACACTGAAGCTTTCTTT. Translating gives CASSLLGDPSLNTEAFF.

The V gene is TRBV19, the J gene TRBJ1-2; unclear D gene. The CDR3 length is 17 residues. The germline CDR1 and CDR2 sequences are LNHDA and SQIVND (reference sequence). Trimming took off 3 bases at V and 5 bases at J, with 22 bases between the two ends. CDR3 in amino acids: CASSIDTSPTSGYGYTF. The CDR3 DNA is TGTGCCAGTAGTATTGACACCAGCCCCACGTCGGGGTATGGCTACACCTTC.

This chain connects TRBV30 to TRBJ1-1, with a weak D call TRBD1 (5 bases). Trimming left V 1 base short and J 0 bases short, with 12 bases between. This CDR3 spans 15 amino acids. Germline lookup yields CDR1 GTSNPN and CDR2 SVGIG (reference sequence). CDR3 amino acids: CAWSGTRLMNTEAFF. The CDR3 bases are TGTGCCTGGAGTGGGACAAGGCTCATGAACACTGAAGCTTTCTTT.

The chain is built from TRBV11-2 and TRBJ2-2; TRBD2 matches 11 bases. After removal of 4 bases from V and 7 bases from J, the junction contained 8 bases not matched to a gene. CDR1 and CDR2 from the germline V gene are SGHAT and FQNNGV. The CDR3 spans 16 residues. CDR3 residues: CASSSTSGGAVGELFF. CDR3 DNA sequence: TGTGCCAGCAGCTCAACTAGCGGGGGTGCCGTCGGGGAGCTGTTTTTT.

The V and J genes are TRBV10-1 and TRBJ1-1; weak D call: TRBD1 (6 bases). The CDR3 extends over 15 amino acids. Germline lookup yields CDR1 WNHNN and CDR2 SYGVQD (reference sequence). V was shortened by 5 bases and J by 1 base, with 14 bases between the two germline ends. The CDR3 nucleotides are TGCGCCAGCAGTCGAAACGTACAGGGGAACACTGAAGCTTTCTTT. Protein sequence: CASSRNVQGNTEAFF.

The chain combines TRBV5-6 with TRBJ1-4; perhaps TRBD1 as D (6 bases). From germline, CDR1 is SGHDT and CDR2 YYEEEE. Deletions cut 5 bases from V and 3 bases from J, with 14 bases between. This CDR3 has 15 residues. The chain's CDR3 is CASSLVGQPNEKLFF. CDR3 coding DNA: TGTGCCAGCAGTCTAGTTGGACAGCCTAATGAAAAACTGTTTTTT. The full variable domain, its missing parts supplied by reference TRBV5-6 and TRBJ1-4, is DAGVTQSPTHLIKTRGQQVTLRCSPKSGHDTVSWYQQALGQGPQFIFQYYEEEERQRGNFPDRFSGHQFPNYSSELNVNALLLGDSALYLCASSLVGQPNEKLFFGSGTQLSVL.

The J gene is TRBJ1-2, the V gene TRBV28; unclear D gene. The length of the CDR3 is 15 residues. V shed 7 bases and J shed 3 bases, with 18 bases lying between them. Germline V gives CDR1 MDHEN, CDR2 SYDVKM. For the CDR3, the DNA is TGTGCCAGCAATACGGTCGGGGAGGTAGACTATGGCTACACCTTC. This sequence encodes CASNTVGEVDYGYTF.

The chain combines TRBV7-3 with TRBJ2-1; TRBD1 matches 7 bases. The CDR3 is 12 residues long. With V trimmed by 8 bases and J by 5 bases, 3 bases remained unmatched. Germline CDR1 is SGHTA and CDR2 is FQGTGA. In DNA form, the CDR3 reads TGTGCCAGCGGGCAGGGGGACAATGAGCAGTTCTTC. This sequence encodes CASGQGDNEQFF.

The CDR3 DNA sequence: TGTGCCAGCAGTTACTTTGGACCGTTCTACGAGCAGTACTTC. Encoded protein: CASSYFGPFYEQYF. The chain carries TRBV6-5 and TRBJ2-7, with D uncertain. Germline V gives CDR1 MNHEY, CDR2 SVGAGI. The CDR3 extends over 14 amino acids. V shed 1 base and J shed 3 bases, with 10 bases lying between them.

This sequence joins TRBV7-6 and TRBJ1-2; D is ambiguous. The CDR3 contains 13 residues. Trimming pared 3 bases from V and 0 bases from J, leaving 5 bases between. Germline CDR1 SGHVS, CDR2 FNYEAQ. In DNA form, the CDR3 reads TGTGCCAGCAGCTTTGGTCCTAACTATGGCTACACCTTC. Amino acid sequence: CASSFGPNYGYTF.

V is TRBV28 and J is TRBJ2-3; D gene unclear. The CDR3 extends over 14 amino acids. Trimming took 3 bases from V and 2 from J, leaving 9 bases between them. Germline lookup yields CDR1 MDHEN and CDR2 SYDVKM. The CDR3 is CASSLDLYTDTQYF. In DNA, the CDR3 is TGTGCCAGCAGTTTGGATCTCTACACAGATACGCAGTATTTT.

The rearrangement uses TRBV4-2 and TRBJ1-1; TRBD1 matches at 7 bases. The CDR3 is 15 residues long. CDR1 is LGHNA and CDR2 is YNFKEQ in the germline V gene. Germline trimming cut 3 bases from V and 1 base from J; bases unmatched to any gene: 5. CDR3 coding DNA: TGTGCCAGCAGCCATGTTGGACAGGAGAACACTGAAGCTTTCTTT. It codes for CASSHVGQENTEAFF.